One and the same sample provided the 23 T cell receptor beta chains below, sequenced in a study of cytomegalovirus exposure and HLA in healthy donors. This PCR relied on a set of 60 Vbeta primers and 13 Jbeta primers. The assay was immunoSEQ multiplex PCR, and TCRdb's table has in-frame clones only and misses some. The sample holds some 130,000 clones, roughly 79% seen once. Material: PBMCs. Receptor source: a woman younger than 30 in good health and CMV-seronegative.

The V and J genes are TRBV7-8 and TRBJ1-4; 10 positions match TRBD1. The germline V gene encodes CDR1 SGHVS and CDR2 FQNEAQ. The CDR3 is 15 residues long. V shed 5 bases, J shed 8 bases, and the junction held 8 bases outside the gene matches. The CDR3 sequence: CASSRGQGGGEKLFF. CDR3 nucleotide sequence: TGTGCCAGCAGCCGAGGACAGGGGGGAGGAGAAAAACTGTTTTTT. Using reference TRBV7-8 and TRBJ1-4 for the parts outside the CDR3, the full variable domain is GAGVSQSPRYKVAKRGQDVALRCDPISGHVSLFWYQQALGQGPEFLTYFQNEAQLDKSGLPSDRFFAERPEGSVSTLKIQRTQQEDSAVYLCASSRGQGGGEKLFFGSGTQLSVL.

The rearrangement links TRBV5-1 to TRBJ1-2, with D possibly being TRBD1 (5 bases). This CDR3 is built from 14 residues. Germline CDR1 reads SGHRS; CDR2 reads YFSETQ. V lost 0 bases, J lost 8 bases, and 14 bases lay in between. The CDR3 nucleotides are TGCGCCAGCAGCTTGGCCGCTGGGGCTGAGGGCTACACCTTC. Protein sequence: CASSLAAGAEGYTF. The full variable domain, rest sourced from reference TRBV5-1 and TRBJ1-2, is KAGVTQTPRYLIKTRGQQVTLSCSPISGHRSVSWYQQTPGQGLQFLFEYFSETQRNKGNFPGRFSGRQFSNSRSEMNVSTLELGDSALYLCASSLAAGAEGYTFGSGTRLTVV.

The V call is TRBV29-1, the J call TRBJ2-1, with 8 bases matching TRBD2. This CDR3 comprises 18 residues. Germline V gives CDR1 SQVTM, CDR2 ANQGSEA. After removal of 8 bases from V and 4 bases from J, the junction contained 22 bases not matched to a gene. The CDR3 sequence is CSSGGGRGRTVPYNEQFF. As DNA, the CDR3 is TGCAGCTCCGGGGGGGGGCGCGGAAGGACTGTACCTTACAATGAGCAGTTCTTC.

The chain carries TRBV28 and TRBJ2-5; 12 positions match TRBD2. This CDR3 region has 15 residues. V lost 3 bases to trimming and J lost 5 bases; unmatched junction nucleotides: 4. Germline V CDR1 and CDR2: MDHEN, SYDVKM. CDR3 bases: TGTGCCAGCAGTTTCCGACTAGCGGGAGCTGAGACCCAGTACTTC. Its translation: CASSFRLAGAETQYF.

The chain employs TRBV5-1 and TRBJ2-7, with 7 positions matching TRBD2. This CDR3 has 15 amino acids. J lost 5 bases, V lost 3 bases, and 11 bases had no gene match. The V gene's germline CDR1 is SGHRS and CDR2 YFSETQ. CDR3 in DNA: TGCGCCAGCAGCTCTAGGAGGCGGGAGATAAACGAGCAGTACTTC. Protein product: CASSSRRREINEQYF.

This sequence joins TRBV6-5 and TRBJ1-2; D is unresolved. This CDR3 contains 12 residues. The germline V gene encodes CDR1 MNHEY and CDR2 SVGAGI. V shed 7 bases and J shed 5 bases, with 11 bases lying between them. The chain's CDR3 is CASTDRVYGYTF. DNA for the CDR3: TGTGCCAGCACCGACCGGGTTTATGGCTACACCTTC.

This chain uses TRBV29-1 with TRBJ2-2; tentative D call: TRBD2 (7 bases). The CDR3 extends over 14 amino acids. V lost 4 bases and J lost 8, with 17 bases in between. Germline CDR1 is SQVTM and CDR2 is ANQGSEA. The CDR3 is CSVGLGGLSGELFF. The CDR3 DNA follows: TGCAGCGTTGGTCTGGGGGGGCTGTCTGGGGAGCTGTTTTTT.

The CDR3 DNA reads as TGTGCCTGGAATTTAGGAGGGGTTAACTATGGCTACACCTTC. Amino acid sequence: CAWNLGGVNYGYTF. This rearrangement joins TRBV30 to TRBJ1-2; tentative D call: TRBD1 (5 bases). The V end lost 4 bases, the J end lost 1 base, and 13 bases lay between the germline ends. The germline CDR1 and CDR2 sequences are GTSNPN and SVGIG (reference sequence). The CDR3 totals 14 residues.

The chain joins TRBV27 to TRBJ1-1, with D perhaps matching TRBD1 (5 bases). V was trimmed by 5 bases and J by 3 bases, leaving 10 bases between them. Germline-derived CDR1 and CDR2 are MNHEY and SMNVEV (reference sequence). This CDR3 is 13 amino acids long. The CDR3 reads CASSLRQYTEAFF. DNA for the CDR3: TGTGCCAGCAGTCTCCGACAGTACACTGAAGCTTTCTTT.

This clone was picked up a small number of times. The DNA for the CDR3 is TGTGCCAGCAGCCAAGACCTTGATACGCAGTATTTT. The encoded protein is CASSQDLDTQYF. The chain joins TRBV4-2 to TRBJ2-3, with D unresolved. Germline loops: CDR1 LGHNA, CDR2 YNFKEQ. This CDR3 is built from 12 residues. The V gene lost 0 bases and the J gene lost 6 bases, with 4 bases spanning the gap.

The chain couples TRBV5-4 to TRBJ1-1; 8 positions agree with TRBD1. The CDR3 contains 14 residues. Per the germline V gene, CDR1 is SGHNT and CDR2 is YYREEE (reference sequence). Losses at the gene ends were 4 bases for V and 4 bases for J; bases not matched to a gene: 6. The CDR3 DNA reads TGTGCCAGCAGCACAGGACAGGGCGGCACTGAAGCTTTCTTT. Its translation: CASSTGQGGTEAFF.

The rearrangement links TRBV11-2 to TRBJ1-1, with TRBD1 as a possible D gene (5 bases). Germline CDR1 SGHAT, CDR2 FQNNGV. V lost 5 bases, J lost 1 base, and 17 bases lay in between. The CDR3 is made up of 16 amino acids. CDR3 sequence (DNA): TGTGCCAGCAGCCCAAACCTCCGACAGACGAACACTGAAGCTTTCTTT. It yields the protein CASSPNLRQTNTEAFF.

This clone was observed a handful of times. The rearrangement links TRBV29-1 to TRBJ1-2; no clear D. The V gene lost 4 bases and the J gene lost 4 bases, with 10 bases spanning the gap. The CDR3 runs 12 residues. CDR1 SQVTM and CDR2 ANQGSEA come from the germline V gene. The CDR3 reads CSVVRDTYGYTF. Here the CDR3 DNA reads TGCAGCGTTGTCCGAGACACCTATGGCTACACCTTC.

The gene calls are TRBV18 and TRBJ2-1, with TRBD1 matching 9 bases. The CDR3 spans 17 residues. J was trimmed by 6 bases and V by 2 bases; bases with no gene match: 11. Germline-derived CDR1 and CDR2 are KGHSH and LQKENI. CDR3: CASSPANHRGRLNEQFF. As DNA, the CDR3 is TGTGCCAGCTCACCAGCCAATCACAGGGGGCGCCTCAATGAGCAGTTCTTC.

The chain links TRBV19 to TRBJ1-2; D might be TRBD1 (6 bases). With 0 bases removed from V and 8 bases from J, the gap between germline ends came to 13 bases. Germline V CDR1 and CDR2: LNHDA, SQIVND (reference sequence). There are 14 residues in the CDR3. The CDR3 spells CASSIDRGARGYTF. DNA of the CDR3: TGTGCCAGTAGTATAGATCGGGGGGCGCGCGGCTACACCTTC.

The chain links TRBV13 to TRBJ2-7, with D possibly matching TRBD2 (5 bases). V was shortened by 5 bases and J by 4 bases, with 9 bases between the two germline ends. Germline V CDR1 and CDR2: PRHDT, FYEKMQ (reference sequence). The CDR3 has 12 residues. The DNA of the CDR3 is TGTGCCAGCAGCCGCGGGTTGTACGAGCAGTACTTC. Its translation is CASSRGLYEQYF.

This clone has only one observation. The V gene is TRBV5-1, the J gene TRBJ2-7; 7 bases match TRBD1. CDR1 and CDR2 from the germline V gene are SGHRS and YFSETQ. After removal of 4 bases from V and 5 bases from J, the junction contained 6 bases not matched to a gene. There are 13 residues in the CDR3. The DNA for the CDR3 is TGCGCCAGCAGCCCGGGACAGAGAGACGAGCAGTACTTC. It specifies CASSPGQRDEQYF.

Only one count was recorded for this clone. V is TRBV30 and J is TRBJ1-1, with a possible D match to TRBD1 (6 bases). Trimming took off 4 bases at V and 6 bases at J, with 15 bases between the two ends. Germline lookup yields CDR1 GTSNPN and CDR2 SVGIG (reference sequence). The CDR3 is 13 amino acids. CDR3 nucleotides: TGTGCCTGGACCCCAAGGCAGGGGTCTGAAGCTTTCTTT. This sequence encodes CAWTPRQGSEAFF.

The chain carries TRBV30 and TRBJ2-1; 10 positions match TRBD2. Trimming at V came to 4 bases and at J to 9 bases, leaving 12 bases not matched to a gene. The CDR3 is 15 amino acids. CDR1 is GTSNPN, CDR2 SVGIG, per germline (reference sequence). This CDR3 is CAWTPGLAILPEQFF. CDR3 sequence (DNA): TGTGCCTGGACTCCGGGACTAGCGATTTTGCCTGAGCAGTTCTTC.

This chain connects TRBV5-1 to TRBJ2-2; D unresolved. The CDR3 covers 15 residues. Germline-derived CDR1 and CDR2 are SGHRS and YFSETQ. V dropped 0 bases and J dropped 6 bases, with 12 bases sitting between them. The CDR3 sequence is CASSLASKPSGELFF. In DNA, the CDR3 is TGCGCCAGCAGCTTGGCGTCTAAGCCTTCCGGGGAGCTGTTTTTT.

The chain joins TRBV27 to TRBJ2-7, with 11 bases matching TRBD1. Germline loops: CDR1 MNHEY, CDR2 SMNVEV (reference sequence). V dropped 5 bases and J dropped 1; count of bases not matched to a gene: 7. The CDR3 contains 16 residues. CDR3 loop: CASSPMGQGVSYEQYF. The CDR3 region has the DNA TGTGCCAGCAGTCCTATGGGACAGGGGGTTTCCTACGAGCAGTACTTC.

This chain uses TRBV7-2 with TRBJ1-2, with unresolved D. Germline V lookup: CDR1 SGHTA, CDR2 FQGNSA. Between the trimmed V and J ends, which lost 5 bases and 1 base, there was a span of 2 bases. The CDR3 extends over 11 amino acids. The CDR3 sequence: CASSRNYGYTF. CDR3 nucleotides: TGTGCCAGCAGCCGTAACTATGGCTACACCTTC.

This clone turned up a few times. This chain uses TRBV30 with TRBJ1-2, with D possibly matching TRBD1 (5 bases). The germline V gene encodes CDR1 GTSNPN and CDR2 SVGIG (reference sequence). The CDR3 has 13 residues. Trimming pared 0 bases from V and 7 bases from J, leaving 12 bases between. This CDR3 is CAWSVRGGGGYTF. CDR3 bases: TGTGCCTGGAGTGTGCGGGGGGGTGGTGGCTACACCTTC.